This T cell receptor (beta chain) was identified in a study of blood T cell repertoires in COVID-19. CDR1 is SGDLS and CDR2 is YYNGEE in the germline V gene. The V and J ends lost 3 bases and 0 bases, in that order; junction bases with no gene match: 2. The CDR3 runs to 15 residues. This table comes from immunoSEQ multiplex PCR, and its TCRdb copy is limited to in-frame clones, with some not included. Counted here are roughly 500,000 clones, 89% occurring once; the ten biggest clones make up around 0.9%. This chain joins TRBV9 and TRBJ2-3; TRBD2 aligns across 9 bases. The receptor was derived from a man between 18 and 29 years old with COVID-19, enrolled during active disease. Sequencing was performed on peripheral blood. The CDR3 DNA follows: TGTGCCAGCAGCGCCACTAGCGGGAGCACAGATACGCAGTATTTT. It is translated as CASSATSGSTDTQYF.